The rows below give T cell receptor beta chains drawn from one sample of a study of regulatory T cells in long-lasting Graves disease. A single record per CDR3 protein comes from TCRdb applying MiXCR to the multiplex PCR reads. The sample records 450,000 to 600,000 distinct CDR3 sequences, roughly 13% being singletons. The sample was also reused in another study, on T cells in Graves' hyperthyroidism and ophthalmopathy.

This sample comprised peripheral blood mononuclear cells (PBMCs), obtained at new diagnosis, from a patient treated with antithyroid drugs. The receptors were sampled from a man aged 25-45 years with Graves disease. The CDR3 runs from the conserved cysteine through the conserved F or W. The D gene is left open where the match is weak. Size tells how often a clone was seen (once, few, many) or the class of an expanded clone, and some rows leave it out.

CDR3aa: CASRLTESSYEQYF; v_gene: TRBV7-9; j_gene: TRBJ2-7; abundance: many; d_gene: -
CDR3aa: CAWSVTPGGVCCAEAFF; v_gene: TRBV30; j_gene: TRBJ1-1; abundance: many; d_gene: -
CDR3aa: CASSLVTGTQYF; v_gene: TRBV11-2; j_gene: TRBJ2-3; abundance: many; d_gene: -
CDR3aa: CASSLLSSGFLSYEQYF; v_gene: TRBV7-9; j_gene: TRBJ2-7; abundance: -; d_gene: TRBD2
CDR3aa: CASSLGVALAPTDTQYF; v_gene: TRBV5-1; j_gene: TRBJ2-3; abundance: many; d_gene: -
CDR3aa: CASSDLTGYSNQPQHF; v_gene: TRBV19; j_gene: TRBJ1-5; abundance: -; d_gene: -
CDR3aa: CASSLESSWDTQYF; v_gene: TRBV11-2; j_gene: TRBJ2-3; abundance: many; d_gene: -
CDR3aa: CSAEGMARDTEAFF; v_gene: TRBV20-1; j_gene: TRBJ1-1; abundance: many; d_gene: -
CDR3aa: CASRRDRAYDYTF; v_gene: TRBV28; j_gene: TRBJ1-2; abundance: few; d_gene: TRBD1
CDR3aa: CASSSHKAAAEQFF; v_gene: TRBV5-1; j_gene: TRBJ2-1; abundance: many; d_gene: -
CDR3aa: CASSSSYKSTEAFF; v_gene: TRBV5-1; j_gene: TRBJ1-1; abundance: many; d_gene: -
CDR3aa: CASSPGTGDTEELFF; v_gene: TRBV7-6; j_gene: TRBJ2-2; abundance: few; d_gene: TRBD1
CDR3aa: CASSSGSGRAEPQYF; v_gene: TRBV6-2/TRBV6-3; j_gene: TRBJ2-3; abundance: many; d_gene: TRBD2
CDR3aa: CASSTGLGEVYQETQYF; v_gene: TRBV5-1; j_gene: TRBJ2-5; abundance: few; d_gene: TRBD2
CDR3aa: CASSFRTGGDEQYF; v_gene: TRBV12-3/TRBV12-4; j_gene: TRBJ2-7; abundance: few; d_gene: TRBD1
CDR3aa: CATRYERLNTEAFF; v_gene: TRBV28; j_gene: TRBJ1-1; abundance: few; d_gene: -
CDR3aa: CATSDFSRGQETQYF; v_gene: TRBV24-1; j_gene: TRBJ2-5; abundance: many; d_gene: -
CDR3aa: CATDEGTDSSGNTIYF; v_gene: TRBV28; j_gene: TRBJ1-3; abundance: many; d_gene: -
CDR3aa: CASSNGRFDTQYF; v_gene: TRBV11-2; j_gene: TRBJ2-3; abundance: many; d_gene: -
CDR3aa: CAWGFPGTAEAFF; v_gene: TRBV30; j_gene: TRBJ1-1; abundance: many; d_gene: -
CDR3aa: CASSLWGSGQGAYNEQFF; v_gene: TRBV5-4; j_gene: TRBJ2-1; abundance: few; d_gene: TRBD1
CDR3aa: CASSYVAGRQGEQFF; v_gene: TRBV7-3; j_gene: TRBJ2-1; abundance: many; d_gene: -
CDR3aa: CASSPGDGYSGANVLTF; v_gene: TRBV19; j_gene: TRBJ2-6; abundance: -; d_gene: -
CDR3aa: CASSYSTLLNEQFF; v_gene: TRBV6-7; j_gene: TRBJ2-1; abundance: many; d_gene: -